This passage covers 7 T cell receptor beta chains from one sample sequenced in a study of shared clonotypes between healthy human individuals. Measured with immunoSEQ multiplex PCR; TCRdb has only the in-frame clones, and not every one. The table has over 2,000,000 clones, approximately 92% seen once. Naive CD8 cells were CD45RO-negative, positively selected for CCR7, excluding terminally differentiated effector memory CD45RA+ cells. The sequenced sample was naive CD8+ T cells from PBMCs. The receptors here all came from a man younger than 35 in good health. Some clones in this sample may be carry-over from other donors' samples.

The chain combines TRBV9 with TRBJ2-1; D unclear. V was cut by 5 bases and J by 8 bases, with 5 bases left in between. Germline V gives CDR1 SGDLS, CDR2 YYNGEE. The CDR3 consists of 10 residues. The CDR3 is CASRPDEQFF. CDR3 sequence (DNA): TGTGCCAGCAGACCCGATGAGCAGTTCTTC.

Remarks on this clone: The sample holds other DNA sequences that translate to the same CDR3. The gene calls are TRBV9 and TRBJ1-1; 7 nucleotides agree with TRBD1. V gave up 2 bases and J gave up 0 bases; unmatched junction bases: 4. This CDR3 has 15 amino acids. Germline assignment: CDR1 SGDLS and CDR2 YYNGEE. CDR3 region: CASSVGTVLNTEAFF. The CDR3 DNA reads TGTGCCAGCAGCGTCGGGACAGTGTTGAACACTGAAGCTTTCTTT.

The rearrangement joins TRBV10-3 to TRBJ1-4; 7 nucleotides match TRBD1. V was pared by 2 bases and J by 4 bases, with 10 bases of the junction left unmatched. The germline V gene encodes CDR1 ENHRY and CDR2 SYGVKD. The CDR3 has 17 residues. CDR3 residues: CAISEGPRDSINEKLFF. Written as DNA, the CDR3 is TGTGCCATCAGTGAGGGACCCCGGGACAGTATTAATGAAAAACTGTTTTTT.

For the CDR3, the DNA is TGTGCCAGCAGCAAACAGGGGGCTGAAGCTTTCTTT. It yields the protein CASSKQGAEAFF. The chain recombines TRBV13 with TRBJ1-1, with 8 bases lining up with TRBD1. This CDR3 is built from 12 residues. The germline CDR1 and CDR2 sequences are PRHDT and FYEKMQ (reference sequence). The trim removed 5 bases at V and 6 bases at J, leaving 2 bases unmatched.

The J gene is TRBJ2-3, the V gene TRBV28, with TRBD2 matching over 8 bases. CDR3 length: 17 residues. Trimming removed 3 bases from V and 1 base from J; junction bases left unmatched: 9. Germline loops: CDR1 MDHEN, CDR2 SYDVKM. The CDR3 DNA reads as TGTGCCAGCAGTTTCTCCGGGACTAGGCTTCGCACAGATACGCAGTATTTT. Its translation is CASSFSGTRLRTDTQYF.

J is TRBJ2-5 and V is TRBV27; maybe TRBD1 (6 bases). V was pared by 6 bases and J by 3 bases, with 17 bases between. This CDR3 is 15 amino acids long. The V gene's germline CDR1 is MNHEY and CDR2 SMNVEV (reference sequence). In DNA, the CDR3 is TGTGCCAGCAGACCCAGCAGGGGCTTGGAAGAGACCCAGTACTTC. Translated: CASRPSRGLEETQYF.

This chain connects TRBV7-8 to TRBJ2-7, with 9 positions matching TRBD2. The CDR3 loop spans 16 amino acids. Per the germline V gene, CDR1 is SGHVS and CDR2 is FQNEAQ. V dropped 4 bases and J dropped 9; count of bases not matched to a gene: 16. The CDR3 nucleotides read TGTGCCAGCAGCTCGCAATTGGGACTAGCTACCCTGGGGCAGTACTTC. This codes for CASSSQLGLATLGQYF.